The source of this T cell receptor (beta chain) is a study of control samples from healthy donors and cancer patients. A single count supports this clone. This table comes from immunoSEQ multiplex PCR, and its TCRdb copy is limited to in-frame clones, with some not included. The sample holds some 120,000 clones; 88% are singletons and the top ten take roughly 2.5%. Germline trimming cut 4 bases from V and 7 bases from J; bases unmatched to any gene: 7. The CDR3 is 14 residues long. Germline-derived CDR1 and CDR2 are MNHEY and SVGAGI. The sequence came from a woman between 65 and 79 years old in good health. The genes are TRBV6-5 and TRBJ1-2; 9 nucleotides align to TRBD1. The sequenced material came from blood. The CDR3 DNA is TGTGCCAGCAGTTTACGGGACAGGGATAGTGGCTACACCTTC. It specifies CASSLRDRDSGYTF.